This T cell receptor (beta chain) stems from a study of CD8+ T cells in alopecia areata. On the study more broadly: A regimen of oral tofacitinib, 5 to 10 mg twice daily, was given to treated patients.

The treatment here: oral pan-JAK inhibitor, 5-10 mg twice daily. Individuals with alopecia areata gave both lesional scalp punch biopsies and peripheral blood for collection. Isolation of CD4+ and CD8+ T cells from PBMCs was achieved by sorting. The CDR3 covers 14 residues. CDR1 is MDHEN and CDR2 is SYDVKM in the germline V gene. The V end was cut by 6 bases, the J end by 3 bases, with 12 bases between. Reverse transcribed after extraction, RNA yielded cDNA as the sequencing template. The assay was immunoSEQ multiplex PCR, and TCRdb's table has in-frame clones only and misses some. The data hold about 220,000 clones, with under 75% observed a single time.

The sequence was obtained from a human donor with alopecia areata. This material consisted of CD4+ T cells sorted from blood, taken at week 4, from a patient treated with tofacitinib. The chain uses TRBV28 and TRBJ2-4; no reliable D call. DNA for the CDR3: TGTGCCAGCAGCCTACAGAATCTCAAAAACATTCAGTACTTC. Translation gives CASSLQNLKNIQYF. Using reference TRBV28 and TRBJ2-4 for the parts outside the CDR3, the full variable domain is DVKVTQSSRYLVKRTGEKVFLECVQDMDHENMFWYRQDPGLGLRLIYFSYDVKMKEKGDIPEGYSVSREKKERFSLILESASTNQTSMYLCASSLQNLKNIQYFGAGTRLSVL.